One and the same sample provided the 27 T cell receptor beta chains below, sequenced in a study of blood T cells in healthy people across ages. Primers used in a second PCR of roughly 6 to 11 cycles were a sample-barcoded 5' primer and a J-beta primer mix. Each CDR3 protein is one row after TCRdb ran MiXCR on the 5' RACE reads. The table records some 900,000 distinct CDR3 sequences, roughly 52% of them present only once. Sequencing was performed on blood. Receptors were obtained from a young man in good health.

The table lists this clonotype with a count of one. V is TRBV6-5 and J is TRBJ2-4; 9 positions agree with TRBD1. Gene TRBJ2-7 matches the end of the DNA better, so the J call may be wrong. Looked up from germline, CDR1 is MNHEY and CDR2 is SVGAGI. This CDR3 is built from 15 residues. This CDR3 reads CASSYSGQGRSEQYF. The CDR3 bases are TGTGCCAGCAGTTACTCAGGACAGGGGCGGAGCGAGCAGTACTTC.

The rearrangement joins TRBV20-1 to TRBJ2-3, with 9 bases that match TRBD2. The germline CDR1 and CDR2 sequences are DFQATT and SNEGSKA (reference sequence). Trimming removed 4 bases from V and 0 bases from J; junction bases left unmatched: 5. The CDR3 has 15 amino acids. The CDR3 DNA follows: TGCAGTGCTATCCTAGCGGGGACTAGCACAGATACGCAGTATTTT. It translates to CSAILAGTSTDTQYF.

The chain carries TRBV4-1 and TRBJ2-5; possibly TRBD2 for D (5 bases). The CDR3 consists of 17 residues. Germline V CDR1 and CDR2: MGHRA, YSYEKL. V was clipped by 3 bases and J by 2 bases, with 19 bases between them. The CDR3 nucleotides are TGCGCCAGCAGCCACGCTTCTTTACCGGGGAATCAAGAGACCCAGTACTTC. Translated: CASSHASLPGNQETQYF.

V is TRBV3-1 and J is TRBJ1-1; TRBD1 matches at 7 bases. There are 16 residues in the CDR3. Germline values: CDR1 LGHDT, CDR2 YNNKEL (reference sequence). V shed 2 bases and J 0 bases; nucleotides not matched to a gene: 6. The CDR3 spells CASSQQTGRVNTEAFF. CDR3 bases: TGTGCCAGCAGCCAACAGACAGGGCGCGTGAACACTGAAGCTTTCTTT.

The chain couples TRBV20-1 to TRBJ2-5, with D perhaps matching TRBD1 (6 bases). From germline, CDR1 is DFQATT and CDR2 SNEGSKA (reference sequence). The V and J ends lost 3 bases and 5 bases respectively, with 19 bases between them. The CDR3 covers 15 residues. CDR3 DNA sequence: TGCAGTGCTAGTCAAAGTGACAGGACCTGGGAGACCCAGTACTTC. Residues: CSASQSDRTWETQYF.

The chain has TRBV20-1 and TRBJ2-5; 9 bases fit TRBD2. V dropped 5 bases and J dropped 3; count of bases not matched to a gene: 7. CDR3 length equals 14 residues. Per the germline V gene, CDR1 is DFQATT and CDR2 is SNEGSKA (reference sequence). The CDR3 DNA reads TGCAGTGCTTGGTTTGGACTAGCGAAAGAGACCCAGTACTTC. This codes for CSAWFGLAKETQYF.

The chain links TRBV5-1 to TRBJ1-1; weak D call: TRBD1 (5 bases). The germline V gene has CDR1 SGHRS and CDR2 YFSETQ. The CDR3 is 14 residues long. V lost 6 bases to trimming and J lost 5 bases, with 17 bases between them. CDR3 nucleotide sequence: TGCGCCAGCACCCCTCTTGGGGGACGGACTGAAGCTTTCTTT. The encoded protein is CASTPLGGRTEAFF. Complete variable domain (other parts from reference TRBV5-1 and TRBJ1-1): KAGVTQTPRYLIKTRGQQVTLSCSPISGHRSVSWYQQTPGQGLQFLFEYFSETQRNKGNFPGRFSGRQFSNSRSEMNVSTLELGDSALYLCASTPLGGRTEAFFGQGTRLTVV.

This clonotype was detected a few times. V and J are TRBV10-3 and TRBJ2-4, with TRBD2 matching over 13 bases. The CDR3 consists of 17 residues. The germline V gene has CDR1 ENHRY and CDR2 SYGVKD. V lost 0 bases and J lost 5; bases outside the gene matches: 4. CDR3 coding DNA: TGTGCCATCAGTGAGTCAGGACTAGCGGGGGCCCAAAACATTCAGTACTTC. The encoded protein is CAISESGLAGAQNIQYF.

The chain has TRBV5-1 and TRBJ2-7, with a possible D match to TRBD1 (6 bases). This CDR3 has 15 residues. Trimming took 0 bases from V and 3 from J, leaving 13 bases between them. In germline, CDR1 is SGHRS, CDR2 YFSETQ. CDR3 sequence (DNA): TGCGCCAGCAGCTTGGAAGGGGGACACGTCTACGAGCAGTACTTC. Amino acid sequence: CASSLEGGHVYEQYF. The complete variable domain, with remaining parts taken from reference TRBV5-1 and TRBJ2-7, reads KAGVTQTPRYLIKTRGQQVTLSCSPISGHRSVSWYQQTPGQGLQFLFEYFSETQRNKGNFPGRFSGRQFSNSRSEMNVSTLELGDSALYLCASSLEGGHVYEQYFGPGTRLTVT.

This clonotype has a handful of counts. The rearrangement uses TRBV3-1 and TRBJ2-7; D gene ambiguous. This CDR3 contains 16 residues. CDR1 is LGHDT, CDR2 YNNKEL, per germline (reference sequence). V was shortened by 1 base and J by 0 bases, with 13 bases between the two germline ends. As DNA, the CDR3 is TGTGCCAGCAGCCAAGCACCCGGACCGAGCTCCTACGAGCAGTACTTC. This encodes CASSQAPGPSSYEQYF.

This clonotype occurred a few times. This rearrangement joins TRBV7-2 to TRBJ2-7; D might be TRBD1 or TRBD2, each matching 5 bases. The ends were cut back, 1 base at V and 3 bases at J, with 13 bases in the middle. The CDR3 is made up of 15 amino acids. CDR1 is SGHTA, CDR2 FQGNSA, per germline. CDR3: CASSLVRGAGYEQYF. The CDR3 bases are TGTGCCAGCAGCTTAGTCCGGGGCGCGGGCTACGAGCAGTACTTC.

The CDR3 region has the DNA TGTGCCATCAGTGACCCCCCGGGGGGCGGCCAGCCCCAGCATTTT. This gives the protein CAISDPPGGGQPQHF. The chain uses TRBV10-3 and TRBJ1-5; weak D call: TRBD1 (6 bases). This CDR3 is built from 15 residues. V lost 3 bases, J lost 7 bases, and 16 bases lay in between. Germline V CDR1 and CDR2: ENHRY, SYGVKD.

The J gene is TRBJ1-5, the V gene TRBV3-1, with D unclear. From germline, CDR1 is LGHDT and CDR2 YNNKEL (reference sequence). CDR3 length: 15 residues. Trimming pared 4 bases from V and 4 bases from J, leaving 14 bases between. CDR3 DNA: TGTGCCAGCAGCCGGAAGTTGGAGGGTAATCAGCCCCAGCATTTT. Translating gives CASSRKLEGNQPQHF.

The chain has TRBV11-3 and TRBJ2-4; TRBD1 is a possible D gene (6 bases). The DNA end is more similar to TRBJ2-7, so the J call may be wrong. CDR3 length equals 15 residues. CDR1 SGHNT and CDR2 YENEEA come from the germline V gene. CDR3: CASSSMDSPRYEQYF. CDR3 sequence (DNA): TGTGCCAGCAGCTCAATGGACAGCCCTCGCTACGAGCAGTACTTC.

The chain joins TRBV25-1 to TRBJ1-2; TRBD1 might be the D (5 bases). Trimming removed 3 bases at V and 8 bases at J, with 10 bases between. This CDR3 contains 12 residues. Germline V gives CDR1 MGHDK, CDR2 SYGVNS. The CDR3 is CASSEGVGGYTF. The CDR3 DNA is TGTGCCAGCAGTGAGGGGGTTGGGGGCTACACCTTC.

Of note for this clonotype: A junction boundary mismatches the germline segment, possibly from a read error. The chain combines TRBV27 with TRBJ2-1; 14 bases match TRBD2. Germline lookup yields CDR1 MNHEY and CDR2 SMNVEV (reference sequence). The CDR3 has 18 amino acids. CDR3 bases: TGTGCCAGCAGTTTATCCCCGGGACTAGCGGGGGCCTACATTGAGCAGTTCTTC. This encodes CASSLSPGLAGAYIEQFF.

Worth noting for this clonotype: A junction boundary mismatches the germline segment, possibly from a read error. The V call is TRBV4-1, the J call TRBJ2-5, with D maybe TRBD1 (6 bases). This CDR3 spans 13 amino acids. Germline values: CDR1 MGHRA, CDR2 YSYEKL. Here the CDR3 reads CVSSQGGANEQYF. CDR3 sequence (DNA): TGCGTCAGCAGCCAAGGGGGAGCCAATGAGCAGTACTTC.

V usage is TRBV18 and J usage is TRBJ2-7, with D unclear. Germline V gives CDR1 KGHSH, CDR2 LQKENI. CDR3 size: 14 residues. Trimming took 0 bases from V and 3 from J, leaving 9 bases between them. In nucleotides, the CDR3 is TGTGCCAGCTCACCACCGACATCGATCTACGAGCAGTACTTC. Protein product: CASSPPTSIYEQYF.

The CDR3 coding sequence is TGCGCCAGCAGCCGCCCGGACAGGGGGCTTGGAGATACGCAGTATTTT. This gives the protein CASSRPDRGLGDTQYF. The chain is built from TRBV5-1 and TRBJ2-3; TRBD1 agrees at 11 bases. In germline, CDR1 is SGHRS, CDR2 YFSETQ. The CDR3 loop spans 16 amino acids. The J segment lost 5 bases and the V segment lost 4 bases, leaving 9 bases of the junction unmatched. The full variable domain, in which reference TRBV5-1 and TRBJ2-3 provide the parts outside the CDR3, is KAGVTQTPRYLIKTRGQQVTLSCSPISGHRSVSWYQQTPGQGLQFLFEYFSETQRNKGNFPGRFSGRQFSNSRSEMNVSTLELGDSALYLCASSRPDRGLGDTQYFGPGTRLTVL.

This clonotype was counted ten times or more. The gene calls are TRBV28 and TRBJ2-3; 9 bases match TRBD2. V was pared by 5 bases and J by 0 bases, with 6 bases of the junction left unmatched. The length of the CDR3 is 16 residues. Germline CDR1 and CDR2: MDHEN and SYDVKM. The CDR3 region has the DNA TGTGCCAGCAGTGTAGCGGGGGCGATTAGCACAGATACGCAGTATTTT. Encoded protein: CASSVAGAISTDTQYF.

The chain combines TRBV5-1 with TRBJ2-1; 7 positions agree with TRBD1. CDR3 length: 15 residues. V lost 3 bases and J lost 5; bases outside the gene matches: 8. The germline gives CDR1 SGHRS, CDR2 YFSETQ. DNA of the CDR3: TGCGCCAGCAGCTCCCCGGACAGGCTAAACAATGAGCAGTTCTTC. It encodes CASSSPDRLNNEQFF.

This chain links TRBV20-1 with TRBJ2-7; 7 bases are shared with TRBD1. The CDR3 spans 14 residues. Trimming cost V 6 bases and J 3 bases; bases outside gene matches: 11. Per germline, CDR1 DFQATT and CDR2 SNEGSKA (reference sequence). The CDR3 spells CSASDPGQNYEQYF. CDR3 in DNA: TGCAGTGCCTCAGATCCGGGACAGAACTACGAGCAGTACTTC.

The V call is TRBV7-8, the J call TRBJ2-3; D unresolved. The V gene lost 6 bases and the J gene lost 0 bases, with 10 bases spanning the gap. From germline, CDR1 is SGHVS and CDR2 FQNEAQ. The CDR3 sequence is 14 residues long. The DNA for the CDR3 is TGTGCCAGCAGGCCAAGTATTAGCACAGATACGCAGTATTTT. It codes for CASRPSISTDTQYF.

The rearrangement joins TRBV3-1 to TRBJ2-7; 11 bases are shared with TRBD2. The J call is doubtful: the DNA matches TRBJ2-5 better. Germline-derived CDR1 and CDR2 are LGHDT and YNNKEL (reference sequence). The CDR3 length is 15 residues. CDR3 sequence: CASSPFSGGAETQYF. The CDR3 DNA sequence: TGTGCCAGCAGCCCTTTTAGCGGGGGGGCGGAGACCCAGTACTTC.

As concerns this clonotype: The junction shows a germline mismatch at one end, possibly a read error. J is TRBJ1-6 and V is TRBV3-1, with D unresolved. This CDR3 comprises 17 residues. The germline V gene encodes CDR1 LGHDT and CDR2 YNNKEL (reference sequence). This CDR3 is CASSHVGRSSYDSPLHF. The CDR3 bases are TGTGCCAGCAGTCATGTCGGCAGGAGCTCCTATGATTCACCCCTCCACTTT.

The CDR3 sequence is CASTAGPSYEQYF. Here the CDR3 DNA reads TGTGCCAGCACGGCGGGACCCTCCTACGAGCAGTACTTC. The chain recombines TRBV6-1 with TRBJ2-7; D perhaps matches TRBD2 (6 bases). Trimming took off 7 bases at V and 0 bases at J, with 10 bases between the two ends. The germline gives CDR1 MNHNS, CDR2 SASEGT. The CDR3 contains 13 residues.

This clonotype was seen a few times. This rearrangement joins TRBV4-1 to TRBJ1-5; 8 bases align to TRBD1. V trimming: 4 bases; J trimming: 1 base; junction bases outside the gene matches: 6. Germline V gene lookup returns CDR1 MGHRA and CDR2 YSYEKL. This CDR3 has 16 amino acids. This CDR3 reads CASSLQGQGSNQPQHF. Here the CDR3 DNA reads TGCGCCAGCAGCCTCCAAGGACAGGGAAGCAATCAGCCCCAGCATTTT.